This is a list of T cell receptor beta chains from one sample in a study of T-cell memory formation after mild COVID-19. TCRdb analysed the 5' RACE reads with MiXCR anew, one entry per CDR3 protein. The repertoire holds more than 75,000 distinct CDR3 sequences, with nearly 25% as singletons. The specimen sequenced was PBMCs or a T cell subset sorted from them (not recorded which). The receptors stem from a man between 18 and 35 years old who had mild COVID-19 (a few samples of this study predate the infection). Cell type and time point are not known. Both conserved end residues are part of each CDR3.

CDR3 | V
CASGLNEPQHF | TRBV12-5
CASISGSSYNSPLHF | TRBV7-8
CASSLISGGGTEAFF | TRBV4-3
CAQGGGNEQFF | TRBV7-9
CASSQESYPSTDTQYF | TRBV4-1
CATSAFRGANTGELFF | TRBV24-1
CASRQGRKRNEQFF | TRBV6-5
CAAGPQGTTEAFF | TRBV11-2
CASSQDAMGSGNTIYF | TRBV3-1
CASSARVASYNEQFF | TRBV7-9